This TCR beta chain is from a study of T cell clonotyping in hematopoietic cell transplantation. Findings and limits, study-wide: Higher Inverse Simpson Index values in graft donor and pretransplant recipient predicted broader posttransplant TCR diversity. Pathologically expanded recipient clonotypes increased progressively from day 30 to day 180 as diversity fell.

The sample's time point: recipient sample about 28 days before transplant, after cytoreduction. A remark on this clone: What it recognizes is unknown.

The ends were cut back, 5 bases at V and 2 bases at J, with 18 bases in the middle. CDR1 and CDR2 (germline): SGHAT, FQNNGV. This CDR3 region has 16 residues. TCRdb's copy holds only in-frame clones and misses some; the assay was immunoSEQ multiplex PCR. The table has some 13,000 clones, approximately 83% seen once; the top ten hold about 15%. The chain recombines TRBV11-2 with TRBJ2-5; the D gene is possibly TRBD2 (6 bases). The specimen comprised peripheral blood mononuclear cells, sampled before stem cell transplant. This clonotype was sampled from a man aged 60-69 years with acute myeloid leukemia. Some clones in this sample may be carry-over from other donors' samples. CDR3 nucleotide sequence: TGTGCCAGCAGCCCCAGGTGGCGGAGGGAACAAGAGACCCAGTACTTC. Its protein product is CASSPRWRREQETQYF. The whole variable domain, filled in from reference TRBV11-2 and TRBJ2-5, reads EAGVAQSPRYKIIEKRQSVAFWCNPISGHATLYWYQQILGQGPKLLIQFQNNGVVDDSQLPKDRFSAERLKGVDSTLKIQPAKLEDSAVYLCASSPRWRREQETQYFGPGTRLLVL.